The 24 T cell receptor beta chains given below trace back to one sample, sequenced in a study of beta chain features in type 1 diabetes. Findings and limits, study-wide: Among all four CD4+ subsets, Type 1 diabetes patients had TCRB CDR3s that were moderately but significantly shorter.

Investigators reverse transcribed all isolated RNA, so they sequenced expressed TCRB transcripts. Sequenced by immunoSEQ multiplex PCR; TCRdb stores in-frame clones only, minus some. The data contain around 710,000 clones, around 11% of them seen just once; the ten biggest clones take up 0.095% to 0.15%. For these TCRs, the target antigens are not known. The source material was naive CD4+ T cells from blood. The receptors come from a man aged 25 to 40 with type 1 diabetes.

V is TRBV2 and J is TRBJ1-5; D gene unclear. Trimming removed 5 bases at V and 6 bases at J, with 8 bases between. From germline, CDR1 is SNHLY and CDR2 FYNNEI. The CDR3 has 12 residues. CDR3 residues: CASSLDVQPQHF. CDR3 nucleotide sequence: TGTGCCAGCAGTTTGGACGTTCAGCCCCAGCATTTT.

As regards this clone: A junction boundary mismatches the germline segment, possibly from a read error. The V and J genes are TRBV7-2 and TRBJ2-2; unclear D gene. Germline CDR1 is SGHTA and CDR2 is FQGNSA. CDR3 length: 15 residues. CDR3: CASSLWKMNAGELFF. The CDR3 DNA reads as TGTGCCAGCAGCTTGTGGAAAATGAACGCCGGGGAGCTGTTTTTT.

The CDR3 sequence: CASRRGQGSHEQYF. CDR3 sequence (DNA): TGTGCCAGCCGTCGAGGACAGGGGTCCCACGAGCAGTACTTC. V and J are TRBV2 and TRBJ2-7; 9 bases align to TRBD1. The CDR3 contains 14 residues. Losses at the gene ends were 8 bases for V and 5 bases for J; bases not matched to a gene: 10. Per germline, CDR1 SNHLY and CDR2 FYNNEI.

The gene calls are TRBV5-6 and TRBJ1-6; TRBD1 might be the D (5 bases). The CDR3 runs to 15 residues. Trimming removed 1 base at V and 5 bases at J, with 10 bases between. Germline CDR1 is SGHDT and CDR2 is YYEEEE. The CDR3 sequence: CASSLRGVNNSPLHF. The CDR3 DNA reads TGTGCCAGCAGCTTGCGGGGGGTTAATAATTCACCCCTCCACTTT.

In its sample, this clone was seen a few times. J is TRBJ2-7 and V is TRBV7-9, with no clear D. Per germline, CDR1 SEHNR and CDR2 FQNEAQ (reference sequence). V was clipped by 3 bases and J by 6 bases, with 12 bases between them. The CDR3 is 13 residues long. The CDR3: CASSFSQHLEQYF. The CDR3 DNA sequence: TGTGCCAGCAGCTTCTCCCAACACCTCGAGCAGTACTTC.

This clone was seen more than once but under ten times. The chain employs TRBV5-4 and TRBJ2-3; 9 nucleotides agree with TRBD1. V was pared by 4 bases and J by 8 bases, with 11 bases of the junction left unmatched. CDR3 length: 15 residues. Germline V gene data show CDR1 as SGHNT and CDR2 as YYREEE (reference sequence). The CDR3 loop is CASSHRDRVGGTQYF. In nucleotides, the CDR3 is TGTGCCAGCAGCCACCGGGACAGGGTCGGGGGTACGCAGTATTTT. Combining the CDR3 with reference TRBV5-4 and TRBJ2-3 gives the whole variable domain ETGVTQSPTHLIKTRGQQVTLRCSSQSGHNTVSWYQQALGQGPQFIFQYYREEENGRGNFPPRFSGLQFPNYSSELNVNALELDDSALYLCASSHRDRVGGTQYFGPGTRLTVL.

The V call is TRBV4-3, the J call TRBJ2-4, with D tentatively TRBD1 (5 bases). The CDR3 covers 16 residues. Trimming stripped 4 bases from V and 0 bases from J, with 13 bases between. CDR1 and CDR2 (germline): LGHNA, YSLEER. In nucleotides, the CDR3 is TGCGCCAGCAGCCCAGGGCCGGGTGTAGCCAAAAACATTCAGTACTTC. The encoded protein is CASSPGPGVAKNIQYF.

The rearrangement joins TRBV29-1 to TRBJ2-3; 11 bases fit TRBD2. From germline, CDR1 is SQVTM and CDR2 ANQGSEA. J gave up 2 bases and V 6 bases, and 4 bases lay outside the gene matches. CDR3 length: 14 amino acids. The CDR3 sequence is CSVATSGNTDTQYF. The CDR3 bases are TGCAGCGTCGCGACTAGCGGGAACACAGATACGCAGTATTTT.

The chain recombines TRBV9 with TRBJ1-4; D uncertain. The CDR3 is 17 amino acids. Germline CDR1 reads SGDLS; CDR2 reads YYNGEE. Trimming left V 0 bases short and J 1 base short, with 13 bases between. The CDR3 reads CASSVDGLMGTNEKLFF. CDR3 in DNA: TGTGCCAGCAGCGTAGATGGGCTTATGGGAACTAATGAAAAACTGTTTTTT.

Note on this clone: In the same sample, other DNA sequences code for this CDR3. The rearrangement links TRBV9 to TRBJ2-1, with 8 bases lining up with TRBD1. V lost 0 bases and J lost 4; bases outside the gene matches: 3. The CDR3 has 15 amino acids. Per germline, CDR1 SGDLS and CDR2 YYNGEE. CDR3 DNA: TGTGCCAGCAGCGTAGACGGACAGGGATACAATGAGCAGTTCTTC. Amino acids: CASSVDGQGYNEQFF.

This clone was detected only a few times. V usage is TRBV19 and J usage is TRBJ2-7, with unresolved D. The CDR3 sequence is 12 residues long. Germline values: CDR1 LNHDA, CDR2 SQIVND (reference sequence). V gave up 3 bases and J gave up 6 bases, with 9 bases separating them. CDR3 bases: TGTGCCAGTAGTATGGACCTATTCGAGCAGTACTTC. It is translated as CASSMDLFEQYF.

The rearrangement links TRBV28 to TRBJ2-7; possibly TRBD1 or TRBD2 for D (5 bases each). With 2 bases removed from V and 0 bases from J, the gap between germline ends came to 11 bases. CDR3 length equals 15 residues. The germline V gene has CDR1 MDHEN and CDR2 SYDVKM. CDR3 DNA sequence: TGTGCCAGCAGTTTAACGCCGGGGCTCTCCTACGAGCAGTACTTC. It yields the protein CASSLTPGLSYEQYF. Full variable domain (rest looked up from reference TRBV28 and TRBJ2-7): DVKVTQSSRYLVKRTGEKVFLECVQDMDHENMFWYRQDPGLGLRLIYFSYDVKMKEKGDIPEGYSVSREKKERFSLILESASTNQTSMYLCASSLTPGLSYEQYFGPGTRLTVT.

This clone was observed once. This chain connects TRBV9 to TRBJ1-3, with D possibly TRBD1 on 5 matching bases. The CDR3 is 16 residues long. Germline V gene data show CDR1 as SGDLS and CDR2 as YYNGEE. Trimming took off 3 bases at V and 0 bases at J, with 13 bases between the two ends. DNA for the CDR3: TGTGCCAGCAGCGCCGGGGGGTTTTTCTCTGGAAACACCATATATTTT. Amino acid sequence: CASSAGGFFSGNTIYF.

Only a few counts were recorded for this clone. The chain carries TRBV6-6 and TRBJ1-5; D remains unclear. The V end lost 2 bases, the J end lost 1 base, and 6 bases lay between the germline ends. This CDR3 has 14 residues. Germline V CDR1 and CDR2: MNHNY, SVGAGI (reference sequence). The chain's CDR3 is CASSYGNSNQPQHF. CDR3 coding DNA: TGTGCCAGCAGTTACGGAAACAGCAATCAGCCCCAGCATTTT.

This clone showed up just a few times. The DNA of the CDR3 is TGTGCCAGCAGCACCACAGATACGCAGTATTTT. Amino acids: CASSTTDTQYF. This chain connects TRBV25-1 to TRBJ2-3; unclear D gene. The CDR3 is 11 residues long. Per germline, CDR1 MGHDK and CDR2 SYGVNS. Deletions cut 6 bases from V and 2 bases from J, with 3 bases between.

DNA for the CDR3: TGTGCCAGCAGCTCAAGGGCGGGTACTGAAGCTTTCTTT. It encodes CASSSRAGTEAFF. The V call is TRBV7-3, the J call TRBJ1-1, with no clear D. The ends were cut back, 4 bases at V and 5 bases at J, with 11 bases in the middle. The CDR3 has 13 amino acids. CDR1 is SGHTA, CDR2 FQGTGA, per germline.

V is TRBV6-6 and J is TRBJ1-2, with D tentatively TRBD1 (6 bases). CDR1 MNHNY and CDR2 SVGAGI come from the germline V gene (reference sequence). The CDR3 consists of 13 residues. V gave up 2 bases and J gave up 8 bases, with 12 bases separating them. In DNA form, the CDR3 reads TGTGCCAGCAGTTACGAACAGGGAACAGGCTACACCTTC. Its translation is CASSYEQGTGYTF.

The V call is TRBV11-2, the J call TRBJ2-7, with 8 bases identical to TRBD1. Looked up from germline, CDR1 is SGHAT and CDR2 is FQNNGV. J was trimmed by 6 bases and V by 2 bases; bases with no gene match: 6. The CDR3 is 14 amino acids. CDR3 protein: CASSLTDRDPEQYF. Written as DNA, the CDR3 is TGTGCCAGCAGCTTAACGGACAGGGATCCCGAGCAGTACTTC.

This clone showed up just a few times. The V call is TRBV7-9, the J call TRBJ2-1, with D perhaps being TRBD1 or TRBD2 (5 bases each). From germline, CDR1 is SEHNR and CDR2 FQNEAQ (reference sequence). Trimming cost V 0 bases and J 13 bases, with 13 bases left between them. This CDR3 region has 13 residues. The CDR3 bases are TGTGCCAGCAGCTTAGCGGGGGTCCCAATTCAGTTCTTC. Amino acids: CASSLAGVPIQFF.

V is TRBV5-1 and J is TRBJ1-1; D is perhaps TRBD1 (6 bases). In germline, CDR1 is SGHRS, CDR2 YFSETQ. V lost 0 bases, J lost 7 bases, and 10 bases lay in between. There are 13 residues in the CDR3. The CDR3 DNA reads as TGCGCCAGCAGCTTGGTGGGGGCCGGTGAAGCTTTCTTT. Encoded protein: CASSLVGAGEAFF.

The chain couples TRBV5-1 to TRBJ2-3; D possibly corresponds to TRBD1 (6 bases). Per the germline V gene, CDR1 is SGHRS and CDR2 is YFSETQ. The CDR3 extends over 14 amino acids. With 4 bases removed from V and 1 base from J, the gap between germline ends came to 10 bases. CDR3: CASSLRQGTDTQYF. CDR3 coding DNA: TGCGCCAGCAGCCTTAGACAGGGCACAGATACGCAGTATTTT.

The CDR3 DNA follows: TGTGCCTGGGCAGGAAGCTCCTACGAGCAGTACTTC. Translating it yields CAWAGSSYEQYF. This chain uses TRBV30 with TRBJ2-7; D gene ambiguous. V was trimmed by 5 bases and J by 0 bases, leaving 8 bases between them. Germline V CDR1 and CDR2: GTSNPN, SVGIG (reference sequence). The CDR3 is made up of 12 amino acids.

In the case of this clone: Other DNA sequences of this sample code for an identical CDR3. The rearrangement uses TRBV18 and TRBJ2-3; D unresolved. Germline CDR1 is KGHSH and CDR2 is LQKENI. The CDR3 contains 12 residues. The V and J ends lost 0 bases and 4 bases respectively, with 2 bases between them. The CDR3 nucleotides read TGTGCCAGCTCACCACCTTCAGATACGCAGTATTTT. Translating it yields CASSPPSDTQYF.

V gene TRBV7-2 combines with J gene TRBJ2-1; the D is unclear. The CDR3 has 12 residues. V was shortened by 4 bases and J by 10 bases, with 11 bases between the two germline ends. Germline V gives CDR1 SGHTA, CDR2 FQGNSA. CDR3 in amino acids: CASSSQLAEQFF. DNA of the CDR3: TGTGCCAGCAGCTCGCAGCTGGCGGAGCAGTTCTTC. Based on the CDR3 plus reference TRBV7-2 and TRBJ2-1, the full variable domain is GAGVSQSPSNKVTEKGKDVELRCDPISGHTALYWYRQSLGQGLEFLIYFQGNSAPDKSGLPSDRFSAERTGGSVSTLTIQRTQQEDSAVYLCASSSQLAEQFFGPGTRLTVL.